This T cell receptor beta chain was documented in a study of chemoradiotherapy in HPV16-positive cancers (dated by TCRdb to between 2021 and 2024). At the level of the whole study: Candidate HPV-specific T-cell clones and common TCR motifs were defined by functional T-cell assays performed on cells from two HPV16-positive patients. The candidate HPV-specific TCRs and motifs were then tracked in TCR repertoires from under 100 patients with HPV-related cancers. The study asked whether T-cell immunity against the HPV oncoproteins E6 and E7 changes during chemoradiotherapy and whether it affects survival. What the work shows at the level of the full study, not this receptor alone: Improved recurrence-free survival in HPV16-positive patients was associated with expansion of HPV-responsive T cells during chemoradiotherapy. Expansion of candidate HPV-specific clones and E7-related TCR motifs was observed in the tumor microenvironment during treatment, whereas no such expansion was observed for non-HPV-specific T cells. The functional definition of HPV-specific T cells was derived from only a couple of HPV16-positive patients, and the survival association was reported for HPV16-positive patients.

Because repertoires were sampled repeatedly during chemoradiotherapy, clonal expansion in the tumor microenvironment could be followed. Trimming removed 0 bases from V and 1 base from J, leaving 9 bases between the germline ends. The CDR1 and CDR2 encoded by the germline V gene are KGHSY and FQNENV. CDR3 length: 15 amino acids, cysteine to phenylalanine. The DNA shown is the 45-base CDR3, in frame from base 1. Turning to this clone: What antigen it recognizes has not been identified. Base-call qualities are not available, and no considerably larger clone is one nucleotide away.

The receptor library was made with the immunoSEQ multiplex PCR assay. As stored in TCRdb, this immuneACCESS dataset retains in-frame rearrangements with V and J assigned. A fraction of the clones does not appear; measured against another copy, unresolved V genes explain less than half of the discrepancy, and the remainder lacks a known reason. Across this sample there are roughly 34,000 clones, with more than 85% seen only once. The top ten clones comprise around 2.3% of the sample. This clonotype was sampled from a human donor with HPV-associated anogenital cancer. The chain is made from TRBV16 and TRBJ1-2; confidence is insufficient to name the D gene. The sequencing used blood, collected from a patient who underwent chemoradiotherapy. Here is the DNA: TGTGCCAGCAGCCAATCGGTCGTCGGTAACTATGGCTACACCTTC. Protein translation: CASSQSVVGNYGYTF.